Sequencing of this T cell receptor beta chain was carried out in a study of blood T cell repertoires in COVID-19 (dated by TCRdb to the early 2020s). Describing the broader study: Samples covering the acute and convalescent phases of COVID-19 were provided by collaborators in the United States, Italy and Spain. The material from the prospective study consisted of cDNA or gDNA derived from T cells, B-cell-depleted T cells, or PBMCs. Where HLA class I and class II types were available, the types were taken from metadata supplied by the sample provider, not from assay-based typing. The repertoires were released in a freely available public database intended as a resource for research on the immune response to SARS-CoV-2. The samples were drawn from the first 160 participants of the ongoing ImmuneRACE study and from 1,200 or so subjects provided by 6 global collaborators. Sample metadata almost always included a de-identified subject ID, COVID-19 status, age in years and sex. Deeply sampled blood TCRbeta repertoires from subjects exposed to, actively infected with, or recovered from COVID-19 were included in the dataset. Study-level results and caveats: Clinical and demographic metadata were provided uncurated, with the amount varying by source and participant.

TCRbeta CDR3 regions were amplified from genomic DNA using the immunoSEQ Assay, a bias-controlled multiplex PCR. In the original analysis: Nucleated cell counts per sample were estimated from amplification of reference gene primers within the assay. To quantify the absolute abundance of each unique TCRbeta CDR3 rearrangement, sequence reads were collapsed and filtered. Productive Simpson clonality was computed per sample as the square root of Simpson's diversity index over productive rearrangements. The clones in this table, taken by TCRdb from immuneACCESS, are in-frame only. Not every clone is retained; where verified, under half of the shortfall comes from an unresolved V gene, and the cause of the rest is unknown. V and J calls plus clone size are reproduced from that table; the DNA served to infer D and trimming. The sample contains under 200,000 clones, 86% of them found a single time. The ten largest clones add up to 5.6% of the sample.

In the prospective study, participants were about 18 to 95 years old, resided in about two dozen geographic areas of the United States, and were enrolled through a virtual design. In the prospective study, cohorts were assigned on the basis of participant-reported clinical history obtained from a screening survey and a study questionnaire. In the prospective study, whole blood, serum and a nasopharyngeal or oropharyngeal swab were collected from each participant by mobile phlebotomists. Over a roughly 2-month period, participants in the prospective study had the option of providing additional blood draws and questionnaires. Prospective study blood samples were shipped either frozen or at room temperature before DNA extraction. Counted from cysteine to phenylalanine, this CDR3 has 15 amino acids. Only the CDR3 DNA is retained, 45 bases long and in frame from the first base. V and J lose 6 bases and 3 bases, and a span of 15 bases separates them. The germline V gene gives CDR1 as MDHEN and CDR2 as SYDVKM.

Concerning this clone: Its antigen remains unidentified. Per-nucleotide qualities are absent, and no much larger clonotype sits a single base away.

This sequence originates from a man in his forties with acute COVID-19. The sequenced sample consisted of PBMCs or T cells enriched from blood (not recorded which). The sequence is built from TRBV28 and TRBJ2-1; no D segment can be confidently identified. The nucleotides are TGTGCCAGCAGACCCCCAGAACGTAACTACAATGAGCAGTTCTTC. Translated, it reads CASRPPERNYNEQFF.